The sample holds a few counts of the clone carrying this TCR beta chain. Unique molecular identifiers were used in preparing the TCRbeta library. TCRdb re-called the PCR reads with MiXCR, one entry per CDR3 protein. Among 77,000 or so distinct CDR3 sequences listed, 18% were seen once. The CDR3 extends over 13 amino acids. Germline lookup yields CDR1 PRHDT and CDR2 FYEKMQ (reference sequence). The V and J ends lost 7 bases and 5 bases respectively, with 15 bases between them. The sample comes from a study of T-cell reconstitution after alpha-beta-depleted transplantation in children. The gene calls are TRBV13 and TRBJ2-7; maybe TRBD1 (6 bases). Sequences were derived from PBMCs, mostly from graft donor cells, sampled 360 days after TCRalphabeta/CD19-depleted stem cell transplant. This sequence was found in a male patient aged 2-15 years who had a stem cell transplant for acute lymphoblastic leukemia, so the T cells may come from the graft donor. CDR3 sequence (DNA): TGTGCCAGCAAAATAGGGGGTTTCAACGAGCAGTACTTC. Translated, it gives CASKIGGFNEQYF. Drawing the rest from reference TRBV13 and TRBJ2-7, the complete variable domain is AAGVIQSPRHLIKEKRETATLKCYPIPRHDTVYWYQQGPGQDPQFLISFYEKMQSDKGSIPDRFSAQQFSDYHSELNMSSLELGDSALYFCASKIGGFNEQYFGPGTRLTVT.